This T cell receptor beta chain emerged from a study of T-cell memory formation after mild COVID-19. Regarding this clonotype: No antigen is known for it. Just one base apart from a much larger clone, this may be a read error.

Study results and limitations: Contracting clones from day 15 to 85 showed balanced CD4/CD8; later expanders favored CD4+.

TCRdb independently ran MiXCR on the 5' RACE reads; one entry per CDR3 protein. The sample carries about 390,000 distinct CDR3 sequences, more than 20% recorded once. This TCR came from an adult woman who had mild COVID-19 (a few samples of this study predate the infection). Cell type and time point are not known. The sample was PBMCs or a T cell subset sorted from them (not recorded which).

CDR3 bases: TGTGCCAGCAGCTTTGTCGCCGGGGACGAGCAGTACTTC. It codes for CASSFVAGDEQYF. The chain has TRBV7-9 and TRBJ2-7; TRBD2 is a possible D gene (5 bases). The CDR3 is 13 amino acids. Germline V CDR1 and CDR2: SEHNR, FQNEAQ (reference sequence). V lost 3 bases and J lost 5, with 11 bases in between.